The 10 T cell receptor beta chains listed next were all sequenced from one sample in a study of cytomegalovirus exposure and HLA in healthy donors. The PCR ran on 60 Vbeta and 13 Jbeta primers. The assay was immunoSEQ multiplex PCR, and TCRdb's table has in-frame clones only and misses some. The sample has around 300,000 clones, roughly two thirds seen once. The sample comprised PBMCs. The receptors were gathered from a female donor in good health and CMV-seronegative.

This sequence joins TRBV27 and TRBJ2-7; D remains ambiguous. The CDR3 is made up of 12 amino acids. Trimming removed 3 bases at V and 2 bases at J, with 5 bases between. Germline V gene lookup returns CDR1 MNHEY and CDR2 SMNVEV (reference sequence). The CDR3: CASSFNTYEQYF. The CDR3 DNA sequence: TGTGCCAGCAGTTTTAACACCTACGAGCAGTACTTC.

This rearrangement joins TRBV5-8 to TRBJ1-2; D not certain. Germline V gene sequence: CDR1 SGHTS, CDR2 YDEGEE. The CDR3 consists of 13 residues. The V gene lost 3 bases and the J gene lost 1 base, with 7 bases spanning the gap. The CDR3: CASSSGYNYGYTF. The CDR3 nucleotides are TGTGCCAGCAGCTCCGGGTATAACTATGGCTACACCTTC.

This clone was detected only a few times. This rearrangement joins TRBV7-6 to TRBJ2-1; a possible D gene is TRBD1 (6 bases). Looked up from germline, CDR1 is SGHVS and CDR2 is FNYEAQ. The CDR3 consists of 13 residues. The germline V and J ends were trimmed by 3 bases and 7 bases, with 10 bases remaining between them. The CDR3 DNA reads TGTGCCAGCAGCTTCAGGACAGATAATGAGCAGTTCTTC. It translates to CASSFRTDNEQFF.

V is TRBV29-1 and J is TRBJ2-1; D possibly corresponds to TRBD2 (6 bases). Germline CDR1 reads SQVTM; CDR2 reads ANQGSEA. Trimming cost V 7 bases and J 3 bases, with 16 bases left between them. This CDR3 spans 14 amino acids. DNA of the CDR3: TGCAGCGCCACCCCGGGACTCTACTACAATGAGCAGTTCTTC. Translation: CSATPGLYYNEQFF.

V is TRBV6-5 and J is TRBJ2-6; no clear D gene. The CDR3 runs 15 residues. Germline V gene lookup returns CDR1 MNHEY and CDR2 SVGAGI. Trimming stripped 5 bases from V and 2 bases from J, with 10 bases between. The CDR3 reads CASSASEAGANVLTF. DNA for the CDR3: TGTGCCAGCAGTGCTTCTGAGGCTGGGGCCAACGTCCTGACTTTC.

V and J are TRBV7-2 and TRBJ1-1, with D possibly being TRBD1 (5 bases). V was clipped by 4 bases and J by 8 bases, with 20 bases between them. Per germline, CDR1 SGHTA and CDR2 FQGNSA. This CDR3 is built from 15 residues. The chain's CDR3 is CASSSPRGGLGEAFF. CDR3 in DNA: TGTGCCAGCAGCTCCCCTCGGGGGGGGTTAGGGGAAGCTTTCTTT.

V usage is TRBV28 and J usage is TRBJ2-2; 11 bases fit TRBD2. Trimming removed 6 bases from V and 1 base from J; junction bases left unmatched: 4. Per the germline V gene, CDR1 is MDHEN and CDR2 is SYDVKM. The CDR3 is made up of 16 amino acids. CDR3 coding DNA: TGTGCCAGCAGCGGGACTAGCGGTAGGAACACCGGGGAGCTGTTTTTT. It codes for CASSGTSGRNTGELFF. The variable domain in full, completed from reference TRBV28 and TRBJ2-2, reads DVKVTQSSRYLVKRTGEKVFLECVQDMDHENMFWYRQDPGLGLRLIYFSYDVKMKEKGDIPEGYSVSREKKERFSLILESASTNQTSMYLCASSGTSGRNTGELFFGEGSRLTVL.

The chain combines TRBV11-2 with TRBJ2-7; tentatively, D is TRBD1 (6 bases). This CDR3 region has 13 residues. V was cut by 1 base and J by 5 bases, with 9 bases left in between. CDR1 and CDR2 from the germline V gene are SGHAT and FQNNGV. CDR3 bases: TGTGCCAGCAGCTTAGCCGCAGGGGACGAGCAGTACTTC. The encoded protein is CASSLAAGDEQYF.

This chain's CDR3 is CASSLEYPGGNYGYTF. The CDR3 nucleotides are TGCGCCAGCAGCTTGGAATATCCAGGGGGAAACTATGGCTACACCTTC. This chain uses TRBV5-1 with TRBJ1-2, with TRBD1 matching over 7 bases. The V gene's germline CDR1 is SGHRS and CDR2 YFSETQ. V was clipped by 0 bases and J by 2 bases; unmatched bases: 7. The length of the CDR3 is 16 residues.

The V gene is TRBV5-1, the J gene TRBJ2-5, with 8 bases fitting TRBD1. The CDR3 runs 16 residues. CDR1 is SGHRS, CDR2 YFSETQ, per germline. The junction had 12 bases not matched to a gene; V was cut back by 3 bases and J by 5 bases. In DNA form, the CDR3 reads TGCGCCAGCAGCTCCCCGGACAGGGCGTATGGGGAGACCCAGTACTTC. Residues: CASSSPDRAYGETQYF.